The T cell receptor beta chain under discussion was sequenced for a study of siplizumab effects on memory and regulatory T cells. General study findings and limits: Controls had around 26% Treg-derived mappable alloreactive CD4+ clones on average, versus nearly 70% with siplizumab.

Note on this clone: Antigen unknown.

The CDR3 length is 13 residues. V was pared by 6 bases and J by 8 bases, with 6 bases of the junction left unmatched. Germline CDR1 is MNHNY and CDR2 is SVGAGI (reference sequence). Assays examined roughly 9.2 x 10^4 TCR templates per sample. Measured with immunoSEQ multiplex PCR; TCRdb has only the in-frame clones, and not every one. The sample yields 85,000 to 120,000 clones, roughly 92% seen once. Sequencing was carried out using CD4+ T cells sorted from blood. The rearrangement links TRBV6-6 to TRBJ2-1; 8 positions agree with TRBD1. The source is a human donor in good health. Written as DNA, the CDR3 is TGTGCCAGCAGCATAGACAGGGGCTATGAGCAGTTCTTC. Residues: CASSIDRGYEQFF.